The 8 T cell receptor beta chains given below trace back to one sample, sequenced in a study of blood T cell dynamics during melanoma immunotherapy. Stated time point: week 3, after first cycle of checkpoint inhibitor. Assay used: immunoSEQ multiplex PCR; TCRdb lists only in-frame clones, some missing. This table holds approximately 5,900 clones, 80% to 85% found once. The sample in question was blood, obtained from a patient treated with checkpoint blockade. Source of these receptors: a human donor with melanoma.

This chain uses TRBV7-9 with TRBJ1-1; 7 bases fit TRBD1. Germline V lookup: CDR1 SEHNR, CDR2 FQNEAQ (reference sequence). The CDR3 contains 13 residues. V was clipped by 5 bases and J by 7 bases; unmatched bases: 7. The DNA for the CDR3 is TGTGCCAGCAGCATGACAGGGCCACGTGAAGCTTTCTTT. It translates to CASSMTGPREAFF. Supplemented by reference TRBV7-9 and TRBJ1-1, the full variable domain reads DTGVSQNPRHKITKRGQNVTFRCDPISEHNRLYWYRQTLGQGPEFLTYFQNEAQLEKSRLLSDRFSAERPKGSFSTLEIQRTEQGDSAMYLCASSMTGPREAFFGQGTRLTVV.

The gene calls are TRBV5-1 and TRBJ2-7; 12 bases agree with TRBD2. V gave up 3 bases and J gave up 2 bases; unmatched junction bases: 6. The CDR3 has 16 amino acids. From germline, CDR1 is SGHRS and CDR2 YFSETQ. CDR3 nucleotides: TGCGCCAGCAGCTGGACACTAGCGGGGGGTGCCTACGAGCAGTACTTC. Protein product: CASSWTLAGGAYEQYF.

The chain employs TRBV29-1 and TRBJ1-3; 7 bases map to TRBD1. The V and J ends lost 4 bases and 0 bases, in that order; junction bases with no gene match: 6. Germline loops: CDR1 SQVTM, CDR2 ANQGSEA. The CDR3 is made up of 15 amino acids. In DNA form, the CDR3 reads TGCAGCGTTGTGTGGGACAGCTTCTCTGGAAACACCATATATTTT. It yields the protein CSVVWDSFSGNTIYF. The variable domain in full, with the rest retrieved from reference TRBV29-1 and TRBJ1-3, is SAVISQKPSRDICQRGTSLTIQCQVDSQVTMMFWYRQQPGQSLTLIATANQGSEATYESGFVIDKFPISRPNLTFSTLTVSNMSPEDSSIYLCSVVWDSFSGNTIYFGEGSWLTVV.

The V gene is TRBV6-5, the J gene TRBJ1-2; D gene uncertain. The germline gives CDR1 MNHEY, CDR2 SVGAGI. V dropped 5 bases and J dropped 3 bases, with 10 bases sitting between them. CDR3 length: 13 amino acids. The CDR3 spells CASSTEIDYGYTF. In DNA form, the CDR3 reads TGTGCCAGCAGTACGGAGATTGACTATGGCTACACCTTC.

The chain employs TRBV6-5 and TRBJ1-1; D is unclear. V lost 0 bases and J 8 bases, leaving 13 bases between the germline ends. Germline lookup yields CDR1 MNHEY and CDR2 SVGAGI. The CDR3 is 14 amino acids. The CDR3: CASSYSKGGREAFF. The CDR3 DNA sequence: TGTGCCAGCAGTTACTCGAAGGGCGGCAGGGAAGCTTTCTTT.

J is TRBJ1-3 and V is TRBV14; the D is unclear. Trimming stripped 0 bases from V and 0 bases from J, with 9 bases between. Germline loops: CDR1 SGHDN, CDR2 FVKESK. This CDR3 has 16 residues. The CDR3 DNA sequence: TGTGCCAGCAGCCAAGATCCGGGATTCTCTGGAAACACCATATATTTT. It encodes CASSQDPGFSGNTIYF.

This chain links TRBV28 with TRBJ1-4; possibly TRBD1 for D (6 bases). The germline gives CDR1 MDHEN, CDR2 SYDVKM. The V end was cut by 5 bases, the J end by 3 bases, with 16 bases between. The CDR3 has 16 residues. The CDR3 bases are TGTGCCAGCAGTGCACAGGGTTTTTCGGCTAATGAAAAACTGTTTTTT. Translation gives CASSAQGFSANEKLFF.

The chain has TRBV28 and TRBJ2-7; TRBD1 matches 10 bases. The J segment lost 2 bases and the V segment lost 1 base, leaving 8 bases of the junction unmatched. Germline V gene data show CDR1 as MDHEN and CDR2 as SYDVKM. The CDR3 loop spans 17 amino acids. The CDR3 DNA reads TGTGCCAGCAGTTTATTCCCTCGGGACAGGGGAACCTACGAGCAGTACTTC. Amino acids: CASSLFPRDRGTYEQYF.